The rows below give T cell receptor beta chains drawn from one sample of a study of shared clonotypes between healthy human individuals. Here immunoSEQ multiplex PCR was the method, and the copy in TCRdb shows in-frame clones only, minus some. The sample holds 640,000 or so clones, approximately 79% seen once. Sample: memory CD4+ T cells sorted from blood. These receptors were obtained from a woman in her twenties or thirties in good health. The CDR3 runs from the conserved cysteine through the conserved F or W. The D gene is left open where the match is weak. Clone sizes are given selectively: once, few, many, or a class where the clone is expanded.

abundance | d_gene | j_gene | v_gene | CDR3nt | CDR3aa
NA | NA | TRBJ2-7 | TRBV2 | TGTGCCAGCAGCCCAATAGCCTACGAGCAGTACTTC | CASSPIAYEQYF
NA | TRBD1 | TRBJ1-1 | TRBV11-3 | TGTGCCAGCAGTCGGACAGGCGGTGAAGCTTTCTTT | CASSRTGGEAFF
NA | NA | TRBJ1-2 | TRBV2 | TGTGCCAGCAACCCAGGGCTATATGGCTACACCTTC | CASNPGLYGYTF
NA | NA | TRBJ1-4 | TRBV7-2 | TGTGCCAGCAGTGGGGGGCAGTTTAATGAAAAACTGTTTTTT | CASSGGQFNEKLFF
NA | NA | TRBJ2-5 | TRBV9 | TGTGCCAGCAGCAGCGCCGTTCCAGAGACCCAGTACTTC | CASSSAVPETQYF
NA | NA | TRBJ2-7 | TRBV7-8 | TGTGCCGGCAGCCCTGCGCCCAGCTCCTACGAGCAGTACTTC | CAGSPAPSSYEQYF
NA | NA | TRBJ1-1 | TRBV30 | TGTGCCTGGGGGAGGGCAGTGAACACTGAAGCTTTCTTT | CAWGRAVNTEAFF
NA | NA | TRBJ1-2 | TRBV5-4 | TGTGCCAGCAGCTTGAAGTTTGGGGTGACCTATGGCTACACCTTC | CASSLKFGVTYGYTF
NA | NA | TRBJ1-2 | TRBV28 | TGTGCCAGCAGTTTCGACACCTATGGCTACACCTTC | CASSFDTYGYTF
few | NA | TRBJ1-1 | TRBV11-2 | TGTGCCAGCAGCTTAGTCCGCGGGTCGGCTGAAGCTTTCTTT | CASSLVRGSAEAFF
NA | NA | TRBJ1-5 | TRBV18 | TGTGCCAGCTCACCACAGCACAGGGATCAGCCCCAGCATTTT | CASSPQHRDQPQHF
NA | NA | TRBJ2-2 | TRBV5-1 | TGCGCCAGCAGCTTGGCGGCAGCGAACACCGGGGAGCTGTTTTTT | CASSLAAANTGELFF
NA | TRBD2 | TRBJ2-1 | TRBV2 | TGTGCCAGCTGCCAGAGCGGGAACCACAATGAGCAGTTCTTC | CASCQSGNHNEQFF
NA | NA | TRBJ1-2 | TRBV30 | TGTGCCTGGAGTGTAGGGGGGGGCTACACCTTC | CAWSVGGGYTF
NA | NA | TRBJ1-5 | TRBV16 | TGTGCCAGCAGCCCCCGGGACAATTATAGCAATCAGCCCCAGCATTTT | CASSPRDNYSNQPQHF
NA | NA | TRBJ2-3 | TRBV25-1 | TGTGCCAGCAGCGGACCCGACGATACGCAGTATTTT | CASSGPDDTQYF
NA | NA | TRBJ2-7 | TRBV11-2 | TGTGCCAGCAGCTTAGGGACAGTTATCTACGAGCAGTACTTC | CASSLGTVIYEQYF
NA | NA | TRBJ2-5 | TRBV2 | TGTGCCAGCACGGACTGGGAGACCCAGTACTTC | CASTDWETQYF
few | TRBD1 | TRBJ2-7 | TRBV7-7 | TGTGCCAGCAGCTTAGCACAGGGGGACGAGCAGTACTTC | CASSLAQGDEQYF
NA | NA | TRBJ1-5 | TRBV5-1 | TGCGCCAGCAGCTTGGAGGGGGGCGGCAATCAGCCCCAGCATTTT | CASSLEGGGNQPQHF
medium-sized | NA | TRBJ2-5 | TRBV29-1 | TGCAGCGTTACCGGCGGGACACAAGAGACCCAGTACTTC | CSVTGGTQETQYF
few | NA | TRBJ2-1 | TRBV25-1 | TGTGCCAGCAGGGGTCGGAACTCCTACAATGAGCAGTTCTTC | CASRGRNSYNEQFF
NA | TRBD2 | TRBJ2-1 | TRBV6-4 | TGTGCCAGCAGTAAGCACCCAAAAAACGCCGGGACTAGCGGGTACAATGAGCAGTTCTTC | CASSKHPKNAGTSGYNEQFF
NA | TRBD2 | TRBJ2-7 | TRBV15 | TGTGCCACCAGCAAGGGAAAGCGGGAGAGTCGTAACGAGCAGTACTTC | CATSKGKRESRNEQYF
few | NA | TRBJ2-7 | TRBV5-1 | TGCGCCAGCAGCGGTACCTCCTACGAGCAGTACTTC | CASSGTSYEQYF
NA | NA | TRBJ2-6 | TRBV5-1 | TGCGCCAGCAGCTTGATGGGGGTTGGGGCCAACGTCCTGACTTTC | CASSLMGVGANVLTF
NA | NA | TRBJ1-3 | TRBV19 | TGTGCCAGTATCGGTGTGGGGCGTCACACCATATATTTT | CASIGVGRHTIYF
few | NA | TRBJ2-1 | TRBV9 | TGTGCCAGCAGCGTAGCGGAGGGGGCCTCCTACAATGAGCAGTTCTTC | CASSVAEGASYNEQFF
NA | TRBD2 | TRBJ2-2 | TRBV4-1 | TGCGCCAGCAGCCAGGGACTAGCGGGAGTCACCGGGGAGCTGTTTTTT | CASSQGLAGVTGELFF
few | NA | TRBJ1-5 | TRBV5-4 | TGTGCCAGCAGCCAAGATAGCAATCAGCCCCAGCATTTT | CASSQDSNQPQHF
NA | NA | TRBJ2-6 | TRBV27 | TGTGCCAGCAGCCCCCAGAGTTCTGGGGCCAACGTCCTGACTTTC | CASSPQSSGANVLTF
NA | TRBD1 | TRBJ1-5 | TRBV10-3 | TGTGCCATCAGTGAGAGGACAGGGGACAATCAGCCCCAGCATTTT | CAISERTGDNQPQHF
few | TRBD1 | TRBJ1-5 | TRBV11-2 | TGTGCCAGCAGTCCTAACCGGGACAGGCCCCAGCATTTT | CASSPNRDRPQHF
NA | TRBD1 | TRBJ2-7 | TRBV5-1 | TGCGCCAGCAGCTCGTTGACAGGGGGTATATACGAGCAGTACTTC | CASSSLTGGIYEQYF
few | NA | TRBJ1-5 | TRBV10-3 | TGTGCCATCAGTGGGCAGGTTCTAGGGAGCAATCAGCCCCAGCATTTT | CAISGQVLGSNQPQHF
NA | TRBD2 | TRBJ2-3 | TRBV11-2 | TGTGCCAGCAGCCCAACTAGCGGGTCCGGCACAGATACGCAGTATTTT | CASSPTSGSGTDTQYF
once | TRBD2 | TRBJ2-2 | TRBV11-3 | TGTGCCAGCAGCCCCAGCCAAGCCCCACTAGCGGGAGGGGCCGGGGAGCTGTTTTTT | CASSPSQAPLAGGAGELFF
NA | TRBD1 | TRBJ1-1 | TRBV30 | TGTGCCTGGAGTGTACTAAGGACAGGGGCCACTGAAGCTTTCTTT | CAWSVLRTGATEAFF
NA | TRBD1 | TRBJ1-5 | TRBV5-6 | TGTGCCAGCAGCGCAAACAGGGGCGCTAGCAATCAGCCCCAGCATTTT | CASSANRGASNQPQHF
once | NA | TRBJ2-3 | TRBV10-1 | TGCGCCAGCAGCCCCTCGGGGCTGAGCACAGATACGCAGTATTTT | CASSPSGLSTDTQYF
NA | TRBD2 | TRBJ2-3 | TRBV5-1 | TGCGCCAGCAGCTTGGGGTCTAGCGGGAGATTGGCAGATACGCAGTATTTT | CASSLGSSGRLADTQYF
NA | NA | TRBJ1-2 | TRBV18 | TGTGCCAGCTCACCCGACCCGGGGGGGTCCTATGGCTACACCTTC | CASSPDPGGSYGYTF
NA | TRBD2 | TRBJ2-1 | TRBV2 | TGTGCCAGCACCTTACGGACTAGCGGGAGGGTTCGGCAGTTCTTC | CASTLRTSGRVRQFF
NA | NA | TRBJ1-5 | TRBV19 | TGTGCCAGTAGTTTAATGACAGGCATCAATCAGCCCCAGCATTTT | CASSLMTGINQPQHF
NA | NA | TRBJ2-7 | TRBV5-6 | TGTGCCAGCAGCTTAAGCGGACGGGCTCAGTACTTC | CASSLSGRAQYF
NA | NA | TRBJ2-5 | TRBV27 | TGTGCCAGCAGTTTATTGGACAGCCAAGAGACCCAGTACTTC | CASSLLDSQETQYF
many | NA | TRBJ1-2 | TRBV5-1 | TGCGCCAGCAGCTTATTGGAGATTGATTATGGCTACACCTTC | CASSLLEIDYGYTF
NA | NA | TRBJ1-2 | TRBV18 | TGTGCCAGCTCACCACGACACCCAACGTATGGCTACACCTTC | CASSPRHPTYGYTF
NA | TRBD2 | TRBJ2-1 | TRBV6-5 | TGTGCCAGCAGTTACTCAACCCTAGCGGGACGCAATGAGCAGTTCTTC | CASSYSTLAGRNEQFF
many | NA | TRBJ2-1 | TRBV5-1 | TGCGCCAGCAGCTTGGTTGCGGGACAGTACAATGAGCAGTTCTTC | CASSLVAGQYNEQFF
many | TRBD1 | TRBJ2-5 | TRBV5-4 | TGTGCCAGCAGTCCCGGGACAGGGTGGGAGACCCAGTACTTC | CASSPGTGWETQYF
few | NA | TRBJ1-4 | TRBV2 | TGTGCCAGCAGTGTAATGGGGGCGGGTACTAATGAAAAACTGTTTTTT | CASSVMGAGTNEKLFF
NA | NA | TRBJ2-1 | TRBV27 | TGTGCCAGCCGGAGGTTGGGGGGCAATGAGCAGTTCTTC | CASRRLGGNEQFF